This paragraph covers one T cell receptor beta chain sequence. Its antigen is undetermined. The sample belongs to a study of blood T cells in healthy people across ages. Findings and caveats of the study: Per million T cells, the diversity of TCR beta decreased roughly linearly as age advanced. The study found TCR beta diversity correlated strongly with naive T cell percentage. Diversity estimated from one million T cells was considered an underestimate.

Combining a sample-barcoded 5' primer with a J-beta primer mix, a second PCR ran for roughly 7 to 12 cycles. One entry per CDR3 protein, called by TCRdb with MiXCR from the 5' RACE reads. The table includes roughly 680,000 distinct CDR3 sequences, about 52% detected once. The specimen was blood. This clonotype was obtained from a woman aged 60 to 75 in good health.

CDR3: CASSSSRSSAHEQYF. The CDR3 coding sequence is TGTGCCAGCAGTTCGAGCCGGAGCTCGGCCCACGAGCAGTACTTC. The chain carries TRBV5-4 and TRBJ2-7; D remains ambiguous. The germline CDR1 and CDR2 sequences are SGHNT and YYREEE (reference sequence). The CDR3 is 15 residues long. Between the trimmed V and J ends, which lost 5 bases and 5 bases, there was a span of 20 bases.